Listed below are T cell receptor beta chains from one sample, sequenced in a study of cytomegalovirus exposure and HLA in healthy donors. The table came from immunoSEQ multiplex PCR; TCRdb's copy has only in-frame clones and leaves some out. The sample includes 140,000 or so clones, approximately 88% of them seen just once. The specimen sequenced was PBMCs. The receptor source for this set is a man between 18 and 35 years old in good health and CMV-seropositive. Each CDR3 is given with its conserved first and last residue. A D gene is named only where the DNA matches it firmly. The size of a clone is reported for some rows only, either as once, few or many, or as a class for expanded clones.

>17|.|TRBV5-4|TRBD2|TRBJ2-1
CASSVGTSGRSYNEQFF
TGTGCCAGCAGCGTGGGGACTAGCGGGAGATCCTACAATGAGCAGTTCTTC
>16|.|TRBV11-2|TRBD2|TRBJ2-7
CASSAGVFAGGYEQYF
TGTGCCAGCAGCGCCGGAGTTTTTGCGGGAGGCTACGAGCAGTACTTC
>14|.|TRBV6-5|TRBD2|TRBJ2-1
CASSRLAGGGEQFF
TGTGCCAGCAGTCGACTAGCGGGGGGAGGAGAGCAGTTCTTC
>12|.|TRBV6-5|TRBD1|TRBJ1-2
CASSRDSYGYTF
TGTGCCAGCAGTCGGGACAGCTATGGCTACACCTTC
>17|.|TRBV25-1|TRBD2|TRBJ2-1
CASSYLAGGGSYNEQFF
TGTGCCAGCAGCTACCTAGCGGGAGGGGGCTCCTACAATGAGCAGTTCTTC
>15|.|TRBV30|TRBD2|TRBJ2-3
CAWGPGLAGTDTQYF
TGTGCCTGGGGGCCGGGACTAGCGGGAACGGATACGCAGTATTTT
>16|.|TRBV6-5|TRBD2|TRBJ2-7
CASSSLGAGGSYEQYF
TGTGCCAGCAGTTCCCTCGGGGCGGGAGGCTCCTACGAGCAGTACTTC
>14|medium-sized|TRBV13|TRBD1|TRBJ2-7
CASSVRQGPYEQYF
TGTGCCAGCAGCGTGCGACAGGGGCCCTACGAGCAGTACTTC
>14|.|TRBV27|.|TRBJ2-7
CASSPRTVSYEQYF
TGTGCCAGCAGCCCCAGGACAGTATCCTACGAGCAGTACTTC
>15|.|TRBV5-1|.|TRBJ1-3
CASSLSHTSGNTIYF
TGCGCCAGCAGCTTGTCCCATACATCTGGAAACACCATATATTTT
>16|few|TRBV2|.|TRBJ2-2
CASSEGWQTRPGELFF
TGTGCCAGCAGTGAAGGGTGGCAGACAAGGCCCGGGGAGCTGTTTTTT
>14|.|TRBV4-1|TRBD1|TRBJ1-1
CASRDSGTNTEAFF
TGCGCCAGCCGGGACAGTGGAACGAACACTGAAGCTTTCTTT
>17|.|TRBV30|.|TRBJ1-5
CAWSHYNVEWVRQPQHF
TGTGCCTGGAGCCATTATAATGTGGAGTGGGTCAGACAGCCCCAGCATTTT
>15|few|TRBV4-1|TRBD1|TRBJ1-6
CASSQGTGDYPPLHF
TGCGCCAGCAGCCAGGGGACAGGGGACTATCCACCCCTCCACTTT
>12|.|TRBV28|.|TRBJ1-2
CASSRREDGYTF
TGTGCCAGCAGTCGTCGGGAGGATGGCTACACCTTC
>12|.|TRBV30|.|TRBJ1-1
CAWGPVNTEAFF
TGTGCCTGGGGGCCAGTGAACACTGAAGCTTTCTTT
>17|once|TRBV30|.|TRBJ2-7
CAWISRGKGAKLYEQYF
TGTGCCTGGATCAGCAGAGGAAAAGGGGCGAAACTCTACGAGCAGTACTTC
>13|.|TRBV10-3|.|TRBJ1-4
CAIRDSLNEKLFF
TGTGCCATCAGGGACAGCCTGAATGAAAAACTGTTTTTT
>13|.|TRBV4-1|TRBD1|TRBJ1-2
CASSQGGGDGYTF
TGCGCCAGCAGCCAAGGAGGGGGCGATGGCTACACCTTC
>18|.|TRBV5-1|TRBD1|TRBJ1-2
CASTPTTDRGLKNYGYTF
TGCGCCAGCACCCCGACGACGGACAGGGGCCTAAAGAACTATGGCTACACCTTC
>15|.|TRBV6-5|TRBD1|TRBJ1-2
CASSPSRDRLSGYTF
TGTGCCAGCAGTCCTTCCCGGGACAGGCTCTCTGGCTACACCTTC
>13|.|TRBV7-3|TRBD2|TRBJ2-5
CASSFQGGETQYF
TGTGCCAGCAGCTTTCAGGGAGGGGAGACCCAGTACTTC